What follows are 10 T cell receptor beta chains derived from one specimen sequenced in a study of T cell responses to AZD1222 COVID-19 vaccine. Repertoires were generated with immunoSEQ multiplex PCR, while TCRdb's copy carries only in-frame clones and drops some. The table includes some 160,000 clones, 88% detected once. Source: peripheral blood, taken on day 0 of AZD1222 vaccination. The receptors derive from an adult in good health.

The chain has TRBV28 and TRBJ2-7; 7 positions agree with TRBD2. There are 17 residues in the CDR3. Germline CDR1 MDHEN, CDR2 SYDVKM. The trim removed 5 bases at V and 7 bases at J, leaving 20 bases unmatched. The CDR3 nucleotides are TGTGCCAGCAGTCCAAGACAAGGTATGGCGGGGGAGGTGGAGCAGTACTTC. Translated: CASSPRQGMAGEVEQYF.

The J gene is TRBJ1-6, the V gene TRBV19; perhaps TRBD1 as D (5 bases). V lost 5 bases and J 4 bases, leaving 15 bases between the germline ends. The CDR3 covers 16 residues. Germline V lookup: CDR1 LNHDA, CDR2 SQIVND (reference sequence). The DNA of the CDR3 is TGTGCCAGTAGTCCAGTCTTGGGACGGTATAATTCACCCCTCCACTTT. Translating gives CASSPVLGRYNSPLHF. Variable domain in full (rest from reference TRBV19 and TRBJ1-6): DGGITQSPKYLFRKEGQNVTLSCEQNLNHDAMYWYRQDPGQGLRLIYYSQIVNDFQKGDIAEGYSVSREKKESFPLTVTSAQKNPTAFYLCASSPVLGRYNSPLHFGNGTRLTVT.

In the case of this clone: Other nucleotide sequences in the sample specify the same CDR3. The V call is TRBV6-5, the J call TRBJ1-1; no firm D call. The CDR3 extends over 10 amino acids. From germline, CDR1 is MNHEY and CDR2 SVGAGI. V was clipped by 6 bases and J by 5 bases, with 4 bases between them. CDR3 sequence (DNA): TGTGCCAGCAGGGTAACTGAAGCTTTCTTT. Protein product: CASRVTEAFF.

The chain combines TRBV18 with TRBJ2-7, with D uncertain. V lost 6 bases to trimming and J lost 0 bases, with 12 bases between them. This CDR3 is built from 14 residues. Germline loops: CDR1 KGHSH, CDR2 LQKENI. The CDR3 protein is CASSPETGSYEQYF. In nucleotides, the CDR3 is TGTGCCAGCTCCCCTGAAACGGGCTCCTACGAGCAGTACTTC.

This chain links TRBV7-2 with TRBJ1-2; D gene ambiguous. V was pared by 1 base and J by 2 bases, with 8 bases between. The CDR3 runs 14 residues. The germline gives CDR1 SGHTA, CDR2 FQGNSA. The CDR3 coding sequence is TGTGCCAGCAGCTTAGGCCACATGAACTATGGCTACACCTTC. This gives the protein CASSLGHMNYGYTF. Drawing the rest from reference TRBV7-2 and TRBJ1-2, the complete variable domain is GAGVSQSPSNKVTEKGKDVELRCDPISGHTALYWYRQSLGQGLEFLIYFQGNSAPDKSGLPSDRFSAERTGGSVSTLTIQRTQQEDSAVYLCASSLGHMNYGYTFGSGTRLTVV.

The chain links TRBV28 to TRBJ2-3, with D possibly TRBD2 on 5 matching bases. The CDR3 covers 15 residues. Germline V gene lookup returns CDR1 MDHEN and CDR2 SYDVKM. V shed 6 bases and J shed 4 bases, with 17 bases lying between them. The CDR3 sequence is CASSPDAGPADTQYF. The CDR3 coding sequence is TGTGCCAGCAGCCCTGACGCGGGTCCAGCAGATACGCAGTATTTT.

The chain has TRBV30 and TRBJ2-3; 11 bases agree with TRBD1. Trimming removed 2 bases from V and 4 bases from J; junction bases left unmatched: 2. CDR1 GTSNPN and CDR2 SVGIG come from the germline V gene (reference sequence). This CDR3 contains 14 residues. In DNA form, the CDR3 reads TGTGCCTGGAGTCCGGGACAGGGGGCAGATACGCAGTATTTT. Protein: CAWSPGQGADTQYF.

The DNA for the CDR3 is TGCGCCAGCAGCCAAGATTCAGGACAGGGATTTGAAGCTTTCTTT. Amino acid sequence: CASSQDSGQGFEAFF. The V call is TRBV4-3, the J call TRBJ1-1; 8 positions match TRBD1. This CDR3 has 15 residues. Germline V lookup: CDR1 LGHNA, CDR2 YSLEER. V was clipped by 0 bases and J by 7 bases; unmatched bases: 7.

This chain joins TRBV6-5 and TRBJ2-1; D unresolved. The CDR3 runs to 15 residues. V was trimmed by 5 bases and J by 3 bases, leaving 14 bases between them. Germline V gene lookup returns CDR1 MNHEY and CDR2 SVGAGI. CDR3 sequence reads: CASSPVSSGYNEQFF. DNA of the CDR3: TGTGCCAGCAGTCCGGTTAGTTCAGGCTACAATGAGCAGTTCTTC.

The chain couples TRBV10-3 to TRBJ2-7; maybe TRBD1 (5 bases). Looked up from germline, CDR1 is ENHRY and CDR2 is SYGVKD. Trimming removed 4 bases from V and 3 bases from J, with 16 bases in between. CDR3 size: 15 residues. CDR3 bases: TGTGCCATCAGTGGACCAGGGCCCGGCGACTACGAGCAGTACTTC. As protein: CAISGPGPGDYEQYF.